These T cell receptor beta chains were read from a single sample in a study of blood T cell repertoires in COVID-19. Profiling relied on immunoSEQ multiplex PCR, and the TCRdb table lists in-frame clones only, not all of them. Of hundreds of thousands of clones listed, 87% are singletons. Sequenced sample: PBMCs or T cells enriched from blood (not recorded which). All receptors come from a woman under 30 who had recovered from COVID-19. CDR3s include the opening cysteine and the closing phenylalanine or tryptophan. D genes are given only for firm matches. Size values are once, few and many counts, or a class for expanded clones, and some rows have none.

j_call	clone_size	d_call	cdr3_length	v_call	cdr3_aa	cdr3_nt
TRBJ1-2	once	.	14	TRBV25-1	CASSERGVHYGYTF	TGTGCCAGCAGTGAACGGGGGGTCCACTATGGCTACACCTTC
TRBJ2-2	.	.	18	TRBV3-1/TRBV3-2	CASSQRPELGDGTGELFF	TGTGCCAGCAGCCAACGACCTGAACTAGGAGATGGGACCGGGGAGCTGTTTTTT
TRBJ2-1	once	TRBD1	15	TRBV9	CASSVEGTGKNEQFF	TGTGCCAGCAGCGTAGAGGGGACAGGGAAGAATGAGCAGTTCTTC
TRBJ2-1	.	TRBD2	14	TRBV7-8	CASSFSGRVDEQFF	TGTGCCAGCAGCTTTAGCGGGAGGGTGGATGAGCAGTTCTTC
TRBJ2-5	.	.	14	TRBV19	CASSIYVRGETQYF	TGTGCCAGTAGTATTTACGTACGCGGGGAGACCCAGTACTTC
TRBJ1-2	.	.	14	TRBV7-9	CASSLPELPYGYTF	TGTGCCAGCAGCTTACCGGAGCTGCCCTATGGCTACACCTTC
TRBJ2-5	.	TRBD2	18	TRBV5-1	CASSWSVGIAGSGETQYF	TGCGCCAGCAGCTGGTCTGTTGGTATAGCGGGGTCGGGGGAGACCCAGTACTTC
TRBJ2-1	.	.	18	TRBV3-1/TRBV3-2	CASSLGLVGPGSYNEQFF	TGTGCCAGCAGCCTGGGGCTCGTGGGGCCGGGCTCCTACAATGAGCAGTTCTTC
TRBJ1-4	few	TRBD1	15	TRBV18	CASSPSGGRNEKLFF	TGTGCCAGCTCACCGTCAGGGGGCCGGAATGAAAAACTGTTTTTT
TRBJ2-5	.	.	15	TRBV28	CASSLGSRVRETQYF	TGTGCCAGCAGTTTAGGTTCCCGAGTGAGGGAGACCCAGTACTTC
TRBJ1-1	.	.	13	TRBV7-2	CASRSPENTEAFF	TGTGCCAGCAGGTCCCCAGAGAACACTGAAGCTTTCTTT
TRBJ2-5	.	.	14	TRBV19	CASSTRQVQETQYF	TGTGCCAGTAGTACACGACAAGTTCAAGAGACCCAGTACTTC
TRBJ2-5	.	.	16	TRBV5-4	CASSFPLQGSEETQYF	TGTGCCAGCAGCTTCCCCTTACAGGGTTCTGAGGAGACCCAGTACTTC
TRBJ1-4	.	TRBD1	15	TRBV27	CASRTRQGANEKLFF	TGTGCCAGCAGAACCCGACAGGGGGCAAATGAAAAACTGTTTTTT
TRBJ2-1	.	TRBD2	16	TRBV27	CASSLSGTSFFYEQFF	TGTGCCAGCAGTTTAAGCGGGACTAGTTTCTTCTATGAGCAGTTCTTC
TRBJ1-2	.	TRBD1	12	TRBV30	CAWSVHRGGYTF	TGTGCCTGGAGTGTACACAGGGGCGGCTACACCTTC
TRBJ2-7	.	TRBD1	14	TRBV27	CASSRTGQGYEQYF	TGTGCCAGCAGTCGAACGGGACAGGGCTACGAGCAGTACTTC
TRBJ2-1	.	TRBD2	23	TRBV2	CASSEALVFLGGRARYSYNEQFF	TGTGCCAGCAGTGAAGCGCTTGTTTTTCTCGGCGGGAGGGCCCGATACTCCTACAATGAGCAGTTCTTC
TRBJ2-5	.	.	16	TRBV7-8	CASSLAQAGAQETQYF	TGTGCCAGCAGCTTAGCGCAGGCAGGGGCTCAAGAGACCCAGTACTTC
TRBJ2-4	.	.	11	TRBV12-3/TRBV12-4	CASRSGNIQYF	TGTGCCAGCAGGAGCGGTAACATTCAGTACTTC
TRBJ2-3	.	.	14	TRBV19	CASSPRVGADTQYF	TGTGCCAGTAGCCCCAGGGTTGGTGCAGATACGCAGTATTTT